This T cell receptor (beta chain) came from a study of T cell responses to AZD1222 COVID-19 vaccine. On this clone: The target antigen is unknown.

The V and J ends lost 3 bases and 5 bases respectively, with 10 bases between them. The CDR3 has 12 residues. Germline CDR1 reads DFQATT; CDR2 reads SNEGSKA (reference sequence). Some clones are missing from TCRdb's copy, which holds only in-frame ones; the method was immunoSEQ multiplex PCR. The sample lists about 83,000 clones; around 88% were seen once. Study results and limitations: Clonal diversity was possibly underestimated, and white British individuals and females predominated among donors.

Sequenced material: peripheral blood, taken on day 0 of AZD1222 vaccination. This TCR came from an adult in good health. The chain is built from TRBV20-1 and TRBJ1-1; D not resolved. The CDR3, as DNA: TGCAGTGCTAGTCGAGTTCCGACTGAAGCTTTCTTT. Translation gives CSASRVPTEAFF.